This T cell receptor beta chain was found in a study of blood T cell repertoires in COVID-19. Study summary: The origin of the acute and convalescent COVID-19 samples was the United States, Italy and Spain. PBMCs, B-cell-depleted T cells, or T cells were the source of the cDNA or gDNA that made up the material.

This CDR3 comprises 11 residues. The V gene lost 3 bases and the J gene lost 7 bases, with 9 bases spanning the gap. Germline CDR1 DFQATT, CDR2 SNEGSKA (reference sequence). Per the study methods: Quantification of nucleated cells was approximated via reference gene primer amplification. Data came from immunoSEQ multiplex PCR; TCRdb stores just in-frame clones and leaves some out. V, J and clone size are taken as reported in that table, and D and trimming were inferred from the DNA itself. Of under 250,000 clones listed, more than 70% are singletons. The sequenced sample consisted of peripheral blood. The V call is TRBV20-1, the J call TRBJ1-2; D uncertain. This receptor was taken from a man aged 35 to 55 with active or convalescent COVID-19. CDR3 sequence reads: CSARIQAGYTF. CDR3 DNA: TGCAGTGCTAGGATCCAGGCTGGCTACACCTTC.